These 26 T cell receptor beta chains were all obtained from the same sample, sequenced in a study of T cells and Merkel cell carcinoma outcomes. The assay was immunoSEQ multiplex PCR, and TCRdb's table has in-frame clones only and misses some. This sample has around 6,000 clones; about 80% occur once, and the top ten carry under 6.5%. The sample taken for sequencing was tumor tissue from Merkel cell carcinoma. These TCRs come from a human donor with Merkel cell carcinoma.

This clone was seen a few times. This chain links TRBV30 with TRBJ2-5; D gene ambiguous. The CDR3 spans 13 residues. The V gene lost 2 bases and the J gene lost 4 bases, with 11 bases spanning the gap. In germline, CDR1 is GTSNPN, CDR2 SVGIG (reference sequence). CDR3 coding DNA: TGTGCCTGGAGTTATGTTTTGAGAGAGACCCAGTACTTC. Translation: CAWSYVLRETQYF.

The V and J genes are TRBV5-6 and TRBJ2-7; 9 bases align to TRBD1. The CDR3 extends over 14 amino acids. V lost 2 bases to trimming and J lost 1 base; unmatched junction nucleotides: 1. CDR1 and CDR2 from the germline V gene are SGHDT and YYEEEE. CDR3 residues: CASSFGTGSYEQYF. The CDR3 nucleotides read TGTGCCAGCAGCTTTGGGACAGGGTCCTACGAGCAGTACTTC.

V and J are TRBV5-4 and TRBJ2-3; D not certain. Germline V lookup: CDR1 SGHNT, CDR2 YYREEE (reference sequence). Trimming took off 3 bases at V and 5 bases at J, with 10 bases between the two ends. The CDR3 loop spans 13 amino acids. Here the CDR3 reads CASSSLTEDTQYF. DNA for the CDR3: TGTGCCAGCAGCTCCCTAACGGAAGATACGCAGTATTTT.

This clone was detected only once. V is TRBV14 and J is TRBJ1-2; TRBD1 aligns across 9 bases. Germline V gene lookup returns CDR1 SGHDN and CDR2 FVKESK. J lost 7 bases, V lost 4 bases, and 7 bases had no gene match. CDR3 size: 14 residues. In DNA, the CDR3 is TGTGCCAGCAGCCCGTGGGGACAGGGAGCTGGCTACACCTTC. Its translation is CASSPWGQGAGYTF.

The chain has TRBV18 and TRBJ1-1; D uncertain. Trimming shortened V by 0 bases and J by 1 base, and 9 bases separated the two germline ends. CDR3 length equals 15 residues. CDR1 is KGHSH and CDR2 is LQKENI in the germline V gene. CDR3 DNA: TGTGCCAGCTCACCACCGTCAGTAAGGAACACTGAAGCTTTCTTT. It specifies CASSPPSVRNTEAFF.

The chain employs TRBV19 and TRBJ1-2; D possibly corresponds to TRBD1 (5 bases). Germline V lookup: CDR1 LNHDA, CDR2 SQIVND (reference sequence). V lost 5 bases, J lost 5 bases, and 9 bases lay in between. The CDR3 consists of 12 residues. The CDR3 sequence: CASSPGTYGYTF. CDR3 nucleotide sequence: TGTGCCAGTAGTCCAGGGACGTATGGCTACACCTTC.

V is TRBV10-3 and J is TRBJ2-1; D possibly corresponds to TRBD2 (5 bases). The CDR3 covers 13 residues. V was cut by 0 bases and J by 9 bases, with 9 bases left in between. CDR1 and CDR2 (germline): ENHRY, SYGVKD. Written as DNA, the CDR3 is TGTGCCATCAGTGAGTCACTAGATAGTGAGCAGTTCTTC. Translation: CAISESLDSEQFF.

This clone came up once. CDR3 amino acids: CASSPTSGKYEQYF. The DNA of the CDR3 is TGTGCCAGCTCACCAACCAGCGGGAAATACGAGCAGTACTTC. The chain combines TRBV18 with TRBJ2-7; 7 positions agree with TRBD2. Germline CDR1 KGHSH, CDR2 LQKENI. The CDR3 length is 14 residues. V lost 2 bases, J lost 4 bases, and 5 bases stayed unmatched. The variable domain in full, completed from reference TRBV18 and TRBJ2-7, reads NAGVMQNPRHLVRRRGQEARLRCSPMKGHSHVYWYRQLPEEGLKFMVYLQKENIIDESGMPKERFSAEFPKEGPSILRIQQVVRGDSAAYFCASSPTSGKYEQYFGPGTRLTVT.

The V gene is TRBV10-3, the J gene TRBJ1-1; D ambiguous. The CDR3 covers 14 residues. V was cut by 2 bases and J by 1 base, with 8 bases left in between. CDR1 is ENHRY and CDR2 is SYGVKD in the germline V gene. CDR3: CAISEEGGNTEAFF. In DNA, the CDR3 is TGTGCCATCAGTGAGGAGGGCGGGAACACTGAAGCTTTCTTT.

This clone showed up just a few times. The chain carries TRBV7-8 and TRBJ2-5, with D hard to call. From germline, CDR1 is SGHVS and CDR2 FQNEAQ. The ends were cut back, 5 bases at V and 2 bases at J, with 18 bases in the middle. This CDR3 spans 16 amino acids. The CDR3 DNA sequence: TGTGCCAGCAGCCCCAAGGTTACCGGGCCACAAGAGACCCAGTACTTC. It translates to CASSPKVTGPQETQYF.

This sequence joins TRBV27 and TRBJ2-4; the match to TRBD2 covers 8 bases. CDR3 length equals 15 residues. V dropped 6 bases and J dropped 3; count of bases not matched to a gene: 7. Germline CDR1 and CDR2: MNHEY and SMNVEV (reference sequence). In DNA, the CDR3 is TGTGCCAGCAGCGGGGGGGAATATGGCAAAAACATTCAGTACTTC. It codes for CASSGGEYGKNIQYF.

The chain is built from TRBV6-5 and TRBJ2-5; D may correspond to TRBD1 or TRBD2 (5 bases each). Germline CDR1 and CDR2: MNHEY and SVGAGI. The CDR3 loop spans 14 amino acids. Trimming cost V 0 bases and J 5 bases, with 10 bases left between them. The CDR3 coding sequence is TGTGCCAGCAGTTACTCCCCGGGGCGGGAGACCCAGTACTTC. Protein sequence: CASSYSPGRETQYF.

In nucleotides, the CDR3 is TGTGCCAGCAGCCCCGATTGGACCGTCGCGAACACCGGGGAGCTGTTTTTT. Protein product: CASSPDWTVANTGELFF. The chain has TRBV11-3 and TRBJ2-2, with D uncertain. V lost 5 bases, J lost 0 bases, and 16 bases lay in between. Germline CDR1 SGHNT, CDR2 YENEEA. CDR3 length: 17 residues.

This clone turned up a few times. The V and J genes are TRBV4-1 and TRBJ2-3; D gene ambiguous. Germline lookup yields CDR1 MGHRA and CDR2 YSYEKL. The CDR3 loop spans 16 amino acids. V lost 6 bases to trimming and J lost 6 bases, with 22 bases between them. The CDR3 region is CASRRLGRPLEDTQYF. Written as DNA, the CDR3 is TGCGCCAGCAGGAGACTCGGACGGCCCCTGGAGGATACGCAGTATTTT.

V and J are TRBV19 and TRBJ2-2, with TRBD1 matching over 7 bases. The CDR3 consists of 15 residues. J lost 0 bases, V lost 10 bases, and 8 bases had no gene match. From germline, CDR1 is LNHDA and CDR2 SQIVND (reference sequence). The CDR3 is CATVRQGANTGELFF. DNA of the CDR3: TGTGCCACAGTACGACAGGGTGCGAACACCGGGGAGCTGTTTTTT.

The chain links TRBV4-1 to TRBJ2-2; D call uncertain. The germline V and J ends were trimmed by 4 bases and 0 bases, with 9 bases remaining between them. The germline CDR1 and CDR2 sequences are MGHRA and YSYEKL. The CDR3 contains 15 residues. Here the CDR3 reads CASSPSGSNTGELFF. Written as DNA, the CDR3 is TGCGCCAGCAGCCCCTCAGGCTCGAACACCGGGGAGCTGTTTTTT.

The chain links TRBV19 to TRBJ2-1, with D possibly being TRBD1 (5 bases). Trimming removed 4 bases at V and 1 base at J, with 5 bases between. This CDR3 region has 13 residues. From germline, CDR1 is LNHDA and CDR2 SQIVND (reference sequence). The CDR3 loop reads CASSTGSYNEQFF. In DNA form, the CDR3 reads TGTGCCAGTAGTACAGGGTCCTACAATGAGCAGTTCTTC. Combining the CDR3 with reference TRBV19 and TRBJ2-1 gives the whole variable domain DGGITQSPKYLFRKEGQNVTLSCEQNLNHDAMYWYRQDPGQGLRLIYYSQIVNDFQKGDIAEGYSVSREKKESFPLTVTSAQKNPTAFYLCASSTGSYNEQFFGPGTRLTVL.

V usage is TRBV20-1 and J usage is TRBJ1-1, with D hard to call. Trimming shortened V by 6 bases and J by 5 bases, and 10 bases separated the two germline ends. There are 11 residues in the CDR3. Per the germline V gene, CDR1 is DFQATT and CDR2 is SNEGSKA (reference sequence). CDR3 bases: TGCAGTGCCGGGCAAGTTACTGAAGCTTTCTTT. Protein product: CSAGQVTEAFF.

About this clone itself: At one boundary the junction diverges from the germline segment, which might be a read error. The rearrangement links TRBV5-1 to TRBJ2-2, with 7 bases identical to TRBD2. This CDR3 is 16 amino acids long. CDR1 and CDR2 from the germline V gene are SGHRS and YFSETQ. This CDR3 reads CASNLYLAEGNGELFF. In DNA, the CDR3 is TGCGCCAGCAACTTGTATCTAGCGGAGGGGAACGGGGAGCTGTTTTTT.

The chain uses TRBV10-2 and TRBJ1-1; perhaps TRBD1 as D (6 bases). The CDR3 has 14 amino acids. V shed 0 bases and J shed 3 bases, with 8 bases lying between them. Looked up from germline, CDR1 is WSHSY and CDR2 is SAAADI. In DNA form, the CDR3 reads TGCGCCAGCAGTGAGTCGCAGGGGCACACTGAAGCTTTCTTT. Its protein product is CASSESQGHTEAFF.

V usage is TRBV29-1 and J usage is TRBJ2-3; TRBD1 is a possible D gene (6 bases). CDR3 length equals 14 residues. Trimming took off 3 bases at V and 3 bases at J, with 13 bases between the two ends. The germline V gene encodes CDR1 SQVTM and CDR2 ANQGSEA. The CDR3 sequence: CSVEGQGMTDTQYF. CDR3 DNA sequence: TGCAGCGTTGAGGGACAAGGGATGACAGATACGCAGTATTTT.

The V call is TRBV21-1, the J call TRBJ2-2; TRBD2 reflects the table's D call only, with no check against the DNA. TRBV21-1 has pseudogene status. The CDR3 has 22 amino acids. The CDR3 protein is CASSKVPGLAGGPIKNTGELFF. CDR3 nucleotide sequence: TGTGCCAGCAGCAAAGTTCCCGGACTAGCGGGAGGGCCAATTAAAAACACCGGGGAGCTGTTTTTT.

The chain combines TRBV15 with TRBJ1-5; D perhaps matches TRBD1 (5 bases). V gave up 0 bases and J gave up 1 base, with 7 bases separating them. This CDR3 spans 15 amino acids. Germline CDR1 is LNHNV and CDR2 is YYDKDF (reference sequence). For the CDR3, the DNA is TGTGCCACCAGCAGAGATGGGGGAAGCAATCAGCCCCAGCATTTT. This codes for CATSRDGGSNQPQHF.

This clone showed up just a few times. The CDR3 DNA follows: TGTGCCATCAGGGACGGACTAGCAGTCGGGGAGCTGTTTTTT. It codes for CAIRDGLAVGELFF. The V call is TRBV10-3, the J call TRBJ2-2, with TRBD2 matching 8 bases. The V segment lost 6 bases and the J segment 7 bases; nucleotides outside the gene matches: 7. The CDR3 is 14 amino acids. CDR1 is ENHRY, CDR2 SYGVKD, per germline.

A note on this clone: One junction end disagrees with the germline gene, perhaps due to a read error. Different DNA sequences within this sample yield the same CDR3. The genes are TRBV5-4 and TRBJ1-2; maybe TRBD1 (6 bases). Germline V gives CDR1 SGHNT, CDR2 YYREEE (reference sequence). The CDR3 spans 14 residues. CDR3 bases: TGTGCCAGCAGCTTGGGCGGGGGCGTCTATGGTTACACCTTC. As protein: CASSLGGGVYGYTF.

The chain carries TRBV15 and TRBJ1-1, with a possible D match to TRBD1 (5 bases). CDR1 and CDR2 (germline): LNHNV, YYDKDF (reference sequence). V was cut by 0 bases and J by 2 bases, with 10 bases left in between. CDR3 length equals 15 residues. CDR3 loop: CATSRDTTVNTEAFF. In nucleotides, the CDR3 is TGTGCCACCAGCAGAGATACGACAGTAAACACTGAAGCTTTCTTT.